This TCR beta chain comes out of a study of blood T cell repertoires in COVID-19. About the study: Sites in the United States, Italy and Spain provided acute and convalescent COVID-19 samples. PBMCs, B-cell-depleted T cells, or T cells were the source of the cDNA or gDNA that made up the material.

Authors' data handling: Reference gene primer amplification gave nucleated cell count estimates. The data were produced by immunoSEQ multiplex PCR, yet TCRdb's version contains in-frame clones alone and is incomplete. V and J calls and clone size come straight from that table; D and trimming were deduced from the DNA. This table has about 160,000 clones, less than 85% appearing once. The TCR comes from an elderly woman with active or convalescent COVID-19. Sample: peripheral blood.

The CDR3 nucleotides read TGTGCCAGCTCACCAACGGGGGGGACAGCCTACAATGAGCAGTTCTTC. This encodes CASSPTGGTAYNEQFF. The chain carries TRBV18 and TRBJ2-1; a weak D match, TRBD2 (8 bases). Deletions cut 2 bases from V and 2 bases from J, with 13 bases between. Germline V gives CDR1 KGHSH, CDR2 LQKENI. This CDR3 is 16 amino acids long.